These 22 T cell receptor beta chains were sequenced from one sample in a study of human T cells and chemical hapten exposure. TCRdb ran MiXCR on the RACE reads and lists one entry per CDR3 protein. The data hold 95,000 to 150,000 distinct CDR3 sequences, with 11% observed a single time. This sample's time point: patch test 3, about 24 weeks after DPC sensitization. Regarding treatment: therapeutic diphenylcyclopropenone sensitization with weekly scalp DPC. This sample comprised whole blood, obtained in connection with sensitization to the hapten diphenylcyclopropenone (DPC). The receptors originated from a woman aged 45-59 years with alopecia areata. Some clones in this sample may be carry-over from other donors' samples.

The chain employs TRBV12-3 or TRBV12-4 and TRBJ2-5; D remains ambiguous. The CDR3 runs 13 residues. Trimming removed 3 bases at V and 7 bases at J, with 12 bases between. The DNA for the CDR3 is TGTGCCAGCAGTTTCGGCAGGTTGGGGACCCAGTACTTC. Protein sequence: CASSFGRLGTQYF.

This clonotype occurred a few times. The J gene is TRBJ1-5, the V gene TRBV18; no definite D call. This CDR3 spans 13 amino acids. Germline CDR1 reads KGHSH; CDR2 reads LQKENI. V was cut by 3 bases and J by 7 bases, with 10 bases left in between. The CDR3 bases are TGTGCCAGCTCACCTGACATCAGGCAGCCCCAGCATTTT. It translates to CASSPDIRQPQHF.

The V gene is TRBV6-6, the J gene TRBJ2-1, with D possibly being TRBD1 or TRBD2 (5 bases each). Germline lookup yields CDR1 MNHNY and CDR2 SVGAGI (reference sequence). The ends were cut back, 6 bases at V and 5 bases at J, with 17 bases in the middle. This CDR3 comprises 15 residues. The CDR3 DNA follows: TGTGCCAGCAGCCACCCCGCCAGGGAGAACAATGAGCAGTTCTTC. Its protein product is CASSHPARENNEQFF.

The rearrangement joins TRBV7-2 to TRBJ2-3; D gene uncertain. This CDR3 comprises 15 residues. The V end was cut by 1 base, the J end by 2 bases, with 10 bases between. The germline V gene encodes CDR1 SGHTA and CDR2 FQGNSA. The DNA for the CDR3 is TGTGCCAGCAGCTTAGGCCACACTACCACAGATACGCAGTATTTT. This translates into CASSLGHTTTDTQYF.

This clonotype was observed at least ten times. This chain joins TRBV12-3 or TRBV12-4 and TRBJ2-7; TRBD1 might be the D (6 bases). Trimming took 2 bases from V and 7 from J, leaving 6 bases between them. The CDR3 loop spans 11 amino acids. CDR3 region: CASSLRGEQYF. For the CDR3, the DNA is TGTGCCAGCAGTTTAAGGGGGGAGCAGTACTTC.

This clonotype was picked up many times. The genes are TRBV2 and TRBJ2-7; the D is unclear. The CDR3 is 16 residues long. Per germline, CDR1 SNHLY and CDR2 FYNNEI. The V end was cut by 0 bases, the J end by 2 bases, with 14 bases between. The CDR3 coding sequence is TGTGCCAGCAGTGAAGCCGACCGGGCCTACCCCTACGAGCAGTACTTC. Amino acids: CASSEADRAYPYEQYF.

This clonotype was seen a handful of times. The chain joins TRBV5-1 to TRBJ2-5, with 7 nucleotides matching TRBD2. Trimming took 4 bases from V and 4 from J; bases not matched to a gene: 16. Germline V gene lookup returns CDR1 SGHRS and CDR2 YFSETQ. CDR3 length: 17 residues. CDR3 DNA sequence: TGCGCCAGCAGCCAGCGGGAACCCCTTTTGGTCACAGAGACCCAGTACTTC. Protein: CASSQREPLLVTETQYF.

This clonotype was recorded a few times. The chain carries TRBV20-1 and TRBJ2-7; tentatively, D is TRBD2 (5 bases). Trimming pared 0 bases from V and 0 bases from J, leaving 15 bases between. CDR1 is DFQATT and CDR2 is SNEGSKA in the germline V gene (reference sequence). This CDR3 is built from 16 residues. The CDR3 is CSARDRLAYDSYEQYF. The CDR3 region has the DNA TGCAGTGCTAGAGATCGCCTAGCCTACGACTCCTACGAGCAGTACTTC.

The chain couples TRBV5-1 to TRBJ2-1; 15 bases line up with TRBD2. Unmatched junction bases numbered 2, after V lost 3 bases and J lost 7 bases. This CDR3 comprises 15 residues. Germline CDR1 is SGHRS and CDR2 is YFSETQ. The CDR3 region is CASSSGTSGRNEQFF. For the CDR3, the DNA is TGCGCCAGCAGCTCCGGGACTAGCGGGAGGAATGAGCAGTTCTTC.

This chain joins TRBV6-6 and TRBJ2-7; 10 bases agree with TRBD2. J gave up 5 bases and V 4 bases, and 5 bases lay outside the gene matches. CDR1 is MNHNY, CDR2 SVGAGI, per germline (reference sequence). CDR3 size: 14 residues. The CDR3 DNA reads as TGTGCCAGCAGTTGGGGACTAGCGCCCCACGAGCAGTACTTC. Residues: CASSWGLAPHEQYF.

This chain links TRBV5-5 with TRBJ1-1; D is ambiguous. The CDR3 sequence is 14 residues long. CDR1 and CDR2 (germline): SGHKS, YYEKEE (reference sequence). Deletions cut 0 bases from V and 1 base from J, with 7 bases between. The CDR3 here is CASSLDTWNTEAFF. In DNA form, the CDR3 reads TGTGCCAGCAGCTTGGACACCTGGAACACTGAAGCTTTCTTT.

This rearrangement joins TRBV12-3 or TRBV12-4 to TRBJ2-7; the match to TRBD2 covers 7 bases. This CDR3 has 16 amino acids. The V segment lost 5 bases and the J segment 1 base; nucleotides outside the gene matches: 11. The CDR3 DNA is TGTGCCAGCAGTCCCTACCCGGGAGGCCGGTCCTACGAGCAGTACTTC. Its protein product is CASSPYPGGRSYEQYF.

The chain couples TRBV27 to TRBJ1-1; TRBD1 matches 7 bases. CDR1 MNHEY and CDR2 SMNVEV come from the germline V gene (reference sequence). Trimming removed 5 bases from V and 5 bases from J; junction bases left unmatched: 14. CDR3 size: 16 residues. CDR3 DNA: TGTGCCAGCAGTAAATTAGGAGGGGGCGCGGGTACTGAAGCTTTCTTT. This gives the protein CASSKLGGGAGTEAFF.

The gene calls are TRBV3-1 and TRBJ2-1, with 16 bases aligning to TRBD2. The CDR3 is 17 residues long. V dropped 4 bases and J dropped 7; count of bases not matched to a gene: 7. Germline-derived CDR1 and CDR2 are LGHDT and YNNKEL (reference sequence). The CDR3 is CASSPGLAGGPDNEQFF. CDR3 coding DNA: TGTGCCAGCAGCCCGGGACTAGCGGGGGGGCCAGATAATGAGCAGTTCTTC.

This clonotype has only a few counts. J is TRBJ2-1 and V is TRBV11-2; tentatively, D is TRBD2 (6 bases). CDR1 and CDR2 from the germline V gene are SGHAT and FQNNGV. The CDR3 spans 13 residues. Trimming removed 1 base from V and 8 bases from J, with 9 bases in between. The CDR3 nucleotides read TGTGCCAGCAGCTTAGCTAGCGTCGATGAGCAGTTCTTC. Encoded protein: CASSLASVDEQFF.

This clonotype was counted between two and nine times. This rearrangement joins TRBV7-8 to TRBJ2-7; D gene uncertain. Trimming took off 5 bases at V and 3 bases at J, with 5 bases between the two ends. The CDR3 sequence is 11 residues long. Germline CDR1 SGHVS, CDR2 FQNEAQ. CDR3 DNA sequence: TGTGCCAGCAGCACAGACTACGAGCAGTACTTC. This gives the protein CASSTDYEQYF. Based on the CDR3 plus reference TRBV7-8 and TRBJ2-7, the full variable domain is GAGVSQSPRYKVAKRGQDVALRCDPISGHVSLFWYQQALGQGPEFLTYFQNEAQLDKSGLPSDRFFAERPEGSVSTLKIQRTQQEDSAVYLCASSTDYEQYFGPGTRLTVT.

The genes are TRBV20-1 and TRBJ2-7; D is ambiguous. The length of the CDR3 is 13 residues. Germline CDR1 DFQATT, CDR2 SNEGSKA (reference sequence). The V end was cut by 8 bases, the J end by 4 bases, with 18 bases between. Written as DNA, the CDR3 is TGCAGTCCCATAAATCCGACCGAATACGAGCAGTACTTC. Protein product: CSPINPTEYEQYF.

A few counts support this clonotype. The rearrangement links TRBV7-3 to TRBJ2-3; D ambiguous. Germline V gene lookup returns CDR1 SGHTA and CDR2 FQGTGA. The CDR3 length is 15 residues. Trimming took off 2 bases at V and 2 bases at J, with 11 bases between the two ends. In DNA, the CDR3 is TGTGCCAGCAGCTTAGACGGCCAGAACACAGATACGCAGTATTTT. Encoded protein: CASSLDGQNTDTQYF.

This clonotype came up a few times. CDR3 sequence: CSVDSGVPYGYTF. The CDR3 coding sequence is TGCAGCGTTGACTCAGGGGTTCCCTATGGCTACACCTTC. The chain carries TRBV29-1 and TRBJ1-2, with TRBD1 as a possible D gene (6 bases). CDR1 is SQVTM, CDR2 ANQGSEA, per germline. The CDR3 loop spans 13 amino acids. Trimming removed 3 bases at V and 4 bases at J, with 12 bases between. Complete variable domain (other parts from reference TRBV29-1 and TRBJ1-2): SAVISQKPSRDICQRGTSLTIQCQVDSQVTMMFWYRQQPGQSLTLIATANQGSEATYESGFVIDKFPISRPNLTFSTLTVSNMSPEDSSIYLCSVDSGVPYGYTFGSGTRLTVV.

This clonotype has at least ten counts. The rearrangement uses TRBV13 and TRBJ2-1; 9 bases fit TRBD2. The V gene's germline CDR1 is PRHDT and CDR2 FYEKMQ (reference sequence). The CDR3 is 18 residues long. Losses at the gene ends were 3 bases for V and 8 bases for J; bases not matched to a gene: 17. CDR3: CASSFALAGSYGSDEQFF. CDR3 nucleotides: TGTGCCAGCAGCTTCGCGCTAGCGGGGAGCTATGGGTCGGATGAGCAGTTCTTC. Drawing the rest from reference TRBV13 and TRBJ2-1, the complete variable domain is AAGVIQSPRHLIKEKRETATLKCYPIPRHDTVYWYQQGPGQDPQFLISFYEKMQSDKGSIPDRFSAQQFSDYHSELNMSSLELGDSALYFCASSFALAGSYGSDEQFFGPGTRLTVL.

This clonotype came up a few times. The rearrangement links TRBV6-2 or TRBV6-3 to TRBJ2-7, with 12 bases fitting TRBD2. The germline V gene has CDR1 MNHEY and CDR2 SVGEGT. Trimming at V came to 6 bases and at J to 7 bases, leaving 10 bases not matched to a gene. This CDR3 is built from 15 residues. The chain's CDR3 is CASSLGLAGSGEQYF. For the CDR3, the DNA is TGTGCCAGCAGCCTCGGACTAGCGGGATCGGGAGAGCAGTACTTC.

In DNA form, the CDR3 reads TGTGCCAGCAGTCCCGGGACAGGGGGAAGCTATGGCTACACCTTC. Translation gives CASSPGTGGSYGYTF. V and J are TRBV12-3 or TRBV12-4 and TRBJ1-2; TRBD1 matches at 11 bases. The ends lost 5 bases at V and 4 bases at J; junction bases unmatched: 6. The CDR3 has 15 amino acids.